A selection of T cell receptor beta chains follows, all from one sample in a study of blood T cells in healthy people across ages. MiXCR, applied by TCRdb to the 5' RACE reads, yields one record per CDR3 protein. The table shows roughly 2 million distinct CDR3 sequences, with roughly 49% occurring only once. Sample: blood. The receptors come from a middle-aged woman in good health. Each CDR3 is given with its conserved first and last residue. A D gene is named only where the DNA matches it firmly. The size of a clone is reported for some rows only, either as once, few or many, or as a class for expanded clones.

>.|.|TRBJ2-1|TRBV4-3
TGCGCCAGCAGCCAAGTCGATCAGGGGGGAGAGACCCAGTTCTTC
CASSQVDQGGETQFF
>many|.|TRBJ2-1|TRBV21-1
TGTGCCAGCAGCAAATTGAGGGGGGGCTACAATGAGCAGTTCTTC
CASSKLRGGYNEQFF
>many|.|TRBJ2-5|TRBV29-1
TGCAGCGCCCGTGGAGGGACAGCTCAAGGGACCCAGTACTTC
CSARGGTAQGTQYF
>many|TRBD1|TRBJ2-5|TRBV29-1
TGCAGCGTCGGACAGGGGAACAAAGAGACCCAGTACTTC
CSVGQGNKETQYF
>few|.|TRBJ2-6|TRBV20-1
TGCAGTGCCCCGAGAGGGGGGACTGGGGCCAACGTCCTGACTTTC
CSAPRGGTGANVLTF
>few|.|TRBJ2-5|TRBV14
TGTGCCAGCAGCCAAGATCGAAACCTAAACCAAGAGACCCAGTACTTC
CASSQDRNLNQETQYF
>.|.|TRBJ2-3|TRBV7-2
TGTGCCAGCAGGAGGGAGGCAGATACGCAGTATTTT
CASRREADTQYF
>.|.|TRBJ1-1|TRBV4-1
TGCGCCAGCAGCCAAGCAGGCAGGGGAATTAACACTGAAGCTTTCTTT
CASSQAGRGINTEAFF
>.|.|TRBJ2-5|TRBV18
TGTGCCAGCTCTGAAGTATTCGTGCAGGAGACCCAGTACTTC
CASSEVFVQETQYF
>.|.|TRBJ2-3|TRBV27
TGTGCCAGCAGTTCCCAGACATACGGTAGGAATACGCAGTATTTT
CASSSQTYGRNTQYF
>few|TRBD2|TRBJ2-1|TRBV3-1
TGTGCCAGCAGCCAAGGGGTGGAGACTAGCGGGTACAATGAGCAGTTCTTC
CASSQGVETSGYNEQFF
>.|.|TRBJ2-1|TRBV11-1
TGTGCCAGCAGCGAGGCTAGTTTCTACAATGAGCAGTTCTTC
CASSEASFYNEQFF
>.|.|TRBJ1-5|TRBV20-1
TGCAGTGCTACTAAAAGGCCGCCTCGAGAGCAGCCCCAGCATTTT
CSATKRPPREQPQHF
>.|TRBD1|TRBJ1-4|TRBV7-9
TGTGCCAGCAGCTTATTTGATGACAGGGGGCTAGAAAAACTGTTTTTT
CASSLFDDRGLEKLFF
>few|.|TRBJ1-2|TRBV10-3
TGTGCCATCAGTGAAGGGGAGGGCTATGGCTACACCTTC
CAISEGEGYGYTF
>.|TRBD2|TRBJ2-3|TRBV7-9
TGTGCCAGCAGCTCCACTGAAGGTAGCGGGTACACAGATACGCAGTATTTT
CASSSTEGSGYTDTQYF
>few|.|TRBJ2-1|TRBV11-2
TGTGCCAGCAGCTTAGAGGGCCAGTTCTTC
CASSLEGQFF
>once|.|TRBJ1-2|TRBV6-5
TGTGCCAGCAGTTACTCGTCAGGTTCCTCCTGGGGCTACACCTTC
CASSYSSGSSWGYTF
>.|.|TRBJ2-3|TRBV28
TGTGCCAGCAGTTTTTTCAAGGACACCGGCACAGATACGCAGTATTTT
CASSFFKDTGTDTQYF
>few|.|TRBJ1-4|TRBV4-3
TGCGCCAGCAGCCAGGGCACAACTAATGAAAAACTGTTTTTT
CASSQGTTNEKLFF
>.|TRBD1|TRBJ1-2|TRBV11-2
TGTGCCAGCAGCCCGGGACAGGGGCCCACTACCTATGGCTACACCTTC
CASSPGQGPTTYGYTF
>few|.|TRBJ2-1|TRBV28
TGTGCCAGTCTAGGTGCTGAGCAGTTCTTC
CASLGAEQFF
>.|.|TRBJ2-5|TRBV11-2
TGTGCCAGCAGCCCCGGGGCCAGGGACCAAGAGACCCAGTACTTC
CASSPGARDQETQYF
>.|.|TRBJ1-3|TRBV7-2
TGTGCCAGCAGCCCGCCCGATGACAGAACTGGAAACACCATATATTTT
CASSPPDDRTGNTIYF
>.|.|TRBJ2-5|TRBV7-3
TGTGCCAGCAGCTTAACGGCCAGCCGGCGAGAGACCCAGTACTTC
CASSLTASRRETQYF
>.|TRBD2|TRBJ2-7|TRBV10-2
TGCGCCAGCAGTGATCTCGGCGGGGGATCCCCCTACAATGAGCAGTACTTC
CASSDLGGGSPYNEQYF
>few|.|TRBJ1-2|TRBV29-1
TGCAGCGTTCAAAGGGATTACTATGGCTACACCTTC
CSVQRDYYGYTF
>.|TRBD1|TRBJ1-2|TRBV29-1
TGCAGCGTCCGATCCACAGGGGAGACCACCTATGGCTACACCTTC
CSVRSTGETTYGYTF
>.|.|TRBJ2-7|TRBV15
TGTGCCACCAGCGGCGGGGACAGCGCCTACGAGCAGTACTTC
CATSGGDSAYEQYF
>.|.|TRBJ2-4|TRBV6-1
TGTGCCAGCAGTGAAGATGGGGGCAAAAACATTCAGTACTTC
CASSEDGGKNIQYF
>.|.|TRBJ2-5|TRBV27
TGTGCCAGCAGTCCCGGTAGTAGCTGGGAGACCCAGTACTTC
CASSPGSSWETQYF
>.|.|TRBJ1-1|TRBV12-3/TRBV12-4
TGTGCCAGCAGTTTAGAGGGGGGGCCAGGTTCTGAAGCTTTCTTT
CASSLEGGPGSEAFF
>few|.|TRBJ2-5|TRBV20-1
TGCAGTGCTAGTAAAACCGGGACCGCGTACCAAGAGACCCAGTACTTC
CSASKTGTAYQETQYF